This T cell receptor (beta chain) was observed in a study of T cells in Graves' hyperthyroidism and ophthalmopathy. Uncontrolled infection, other autoimmune disease, pregnancy or lactation excluded patients. V lost 5 bases and J lost 7; bases outside the gene matches: 6. The CDR3 length is 14 residues. The V gene's germline CDR1 is SGHTA and CDR2 FQGNSA. Researchers amplified the TCR beta CDR3 regions from RNA transcripts. A set of HTBI primers served as the primers for a first-round RT-PCR of the TCR CDR3. From the multiplex PCR reads, TCRdb called clonotypes with MiXCR, one entry per CDR3 protein. There are approximately 640,000 distinct CDR3 sequences in the sample; 15% to 20% occur only once, and 3.5% to 4% lies in the top ten. This clonotype came up many times.

The rearrangement joins TRBV7-2 to TRBJ2-1; 9 positions match TRBD2. The sequencing sample was made of blood. This receptor was taken from a woman aged 25 to 39 with Graves' hyperthyroidism. The chain's CDR3 is CASSPGLASNEQFF. In DNA form, the CDR3 reads TGTGCCAGCAGCCCCGGACTAGCGAGTAATGAGCAGTTCTTC.